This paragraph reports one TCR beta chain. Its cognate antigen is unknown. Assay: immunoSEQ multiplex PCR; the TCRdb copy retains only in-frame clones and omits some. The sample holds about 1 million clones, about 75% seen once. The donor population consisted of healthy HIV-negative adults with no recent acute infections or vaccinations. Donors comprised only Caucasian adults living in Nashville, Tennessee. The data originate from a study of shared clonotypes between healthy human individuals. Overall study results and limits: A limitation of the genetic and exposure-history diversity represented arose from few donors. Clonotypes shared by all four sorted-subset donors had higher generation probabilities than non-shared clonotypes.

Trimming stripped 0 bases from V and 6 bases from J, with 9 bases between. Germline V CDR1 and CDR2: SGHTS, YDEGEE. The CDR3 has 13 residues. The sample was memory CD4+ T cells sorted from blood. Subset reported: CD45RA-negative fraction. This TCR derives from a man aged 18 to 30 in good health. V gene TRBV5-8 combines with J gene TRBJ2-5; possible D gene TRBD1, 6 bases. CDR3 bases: TGTGCCAGCAGCTTGGGCAGGGGACAGACCCAGTACTTC. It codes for CASSLGRGQTQYF.